The sequence of this TCR beta chain was determined in a study of a mutant IDH1 vaccine in newly diagnosed glioma. Study-wide context: With temozolomide cycles, or 4-6 weeks after radiotherapy alone, vaccination was started.

General study points: Pseudoprogression seemed unrelated to changes in top peripheral T cell clonotypes.

The method was immunoSEQ multiplex PCR; TCRdb's version includes in-frame clones alone and lacks a portion of them. The table lists over 50,000 clones, roughly 84% of them singletons. CDR3 length: 13 amino acids. Germline CDR1 reads SGHRS; CDR2 reads YFSETQ. The ends were cut back, 5 bases at V and 0 bases at J, with 6 bases in the middle. The table lists this clone with a count of one. The antigen is undetermined. The time point was: week 23, last vaccination. Topical imiquimod accompanied each vaccine dose, which consisted of 300 ug of mutant IDH1 20-mer peptide. This receptor was obtained from a man aged 18 to 35 with glioma. The sequencing used PBMCs, collected from a glioma patient whose treatment included an IDH1 peptide vaccine. The chain carries TRBV5-1 and TRBJ1-3; D ambiguous. This CDR3 is CASRKSSGNTIYF. The DNA of the CDR3 is TGCGCCAGCAGAAAGTCCTCTGGAAACACCATATATTTT.